This entry lists 19 T cell receptor beta chains sequenced from one sample in a study of cytomegalovirus exposure and HLA in healthy donors. The study ran its PCR with 60 Vbeta and 13 Jbeta primers. Libraries were prepared by immunoSEQ multiplex PCR; TCRdb keeps only in-frame clonotypes and omits some of them. Of some 200,000 clones in the sample, approximately 84% are singletons; the top ten hold roughly 2.6%. The material sequenced was PBMCs. These receptors were collected from a woman aged 45 to 65 in good health and CMV-seropositive.

The chain employs TRBV18 and TRBJ1-4; TRBD1 is a possible D gene (6 bases). V lost 5 bases, J lost 6 bases, and 16 bases lay in between. The CDR3 spans 15 residues. In germline, CDR1 is KGHSH, CDR2 LQKENI. Here the CDR3 reads CASSSTGSDYEKLFF. In nucleotides, the CDR3 is TGTGCCAGCTCATCCACAGGGTCGGATTATGAAAAACTGTTTTTT.

The chain is built from TRBV7-9 and TRBJ1-3, with D uncertain. The germline V gene encodes CDR1 SEHNR and CDR2 FQNEAQ (reference sequence). V was clipped by 8 bases and J by 5 bases, with 7 bases between them. This CDR3 region has 11 residues. The CDR3 here is CASQHRNTIYF. The CDR3 nucleotides are TGTGCCAGCCAACATCGAAACACCATATATTTT.

This clone was picked up a small number of times. The J gene is TRBJ1-2, the V gene TRBV10-3; 7 bases fit TRBD1. Germline V gene lookup returns CDR1 ENHRY and CDR2 SYGVKD. Trimming took 10 bases from V and 2 from J; bases not matched to a gene: 10. The CDR3 has 14 amino acids. The CDR3 loop reads CATSTGQTNYGYTF. CDR3 nucleotides: TGTGCCACTAGTACGGGACAGACGAACTATGGCTACACCTTC.

The chain is built from TRBV30 and TRBJ2-7; D may be TRBD1 (6 bases). This CDR3 has 15 residues. V lost 4 bases and J lost 9, with 25 bases in between. The germline V gene encodes CDR1 GTSNPN and CDR2 SVGIG (reference sequence). The CDR3 bases are TGTGCCTGGATTAAGAACCCGGCCGGACAGCAGGTGCAGTACTTC. It specifies CAWIKNPAGQQVQYF.

This rearrangement joins TRBV7-3 to TRBJ2-5, with TRBD2 matching over 9 bases. Germline V CDR1 and CDR2: SGHTA, FQGTGA. The CDR3 has 17 residues. The J segment lost 1 base and the V segment lost 2 bases, leaving 8 bases of the junction unmatched. CDR3 amino acids: CASSLGVRGGIQETQYF. CDR3 in DNA: TGTGCCAGCAGCTTAGGGGTGCGGGGGGGAATCCAAGAGACCCAGTACTTC.

The chain carries TRBV6-5 and TRBJ1-4; D is ambiguous. CDR1 is MNHEY, CDR2 SVGAGI, per germline. V gave up 5 bases and J gave up 0 bases, with 7 bases separating them. The CDR3 extends over 14 amino acids. CDR3 in DNA: TGTGCCAGCAGTCCGCAGGCAACTAATGAAAAACTGTTTTTT. Protein product: CASSPQATNEKLFF.

V and J are TRBV5-6 and TRBJ2-1; 13 nucleotides match TRBD2. The germline V gene encodes CDR1 SGHDT and CDR2 YYEEEE. The J segment lost 4 bases and the V segment lost 4 bases, leaving 8 bases of the junction unmatched. The length of the CDR3 is 17 residues. CDR3 region: CASSQLAGGRFYNEQFF. Here the CDR3 DNA reads TGTGCCAGCAGCCAACTAGCGGGGGGGCGGTTTTACAATGAGCAGTTCTTC.

A note on this clone: Germline is not matched at one junction end, which may reflect a read error. The rearrangement uses TRBV7-3 and TRBJ1-1; 8 bases are shared with TRBD1. Per the germline V gene, CDR1 is SGHTA and CDR2 is FQGTGA. This CDR3 contains 14 residues. The CDR3 here is CASSIQGGLTEAFF. CDR3 sequence (DNA): TGTGCCAGCAGCATACAGGGGGGTCTAACTGAGGCTTTCTTT.

The chain uses TRBV4-2 and TRBJ1-2; no clear D. The V gene's germline CDR1 is LGHNA and CDR2 YNFKEQ. The CDR3 length is 16 residues. Trimming took 0 bases from V and 1 from J, leaving 12 bases between them. This CDR3 reads CASSQDVWEGNYGYTF. CDR3 coding DNA: TGTGCCAGCAGCCAAGATGTATGGGAGGGTAACTATGGCTACACCTTC.

J is TRBJ2-2 and V is TRBV7-9; a weak D match, TRBD2 (6 bases). Germline loops: CDR1 SEHNR, CDR2 FQNEAQ (reference sequence). CDR3 length: 15 amino acids. The germline V and J ends were trimmed by 4 bases and 2 bases, with 11 bases remaining between them. Here the CDR3 reads CASSWVGGNTGELFF. CDR3 nucleotides: TGTGCCAGCAGCTGGGTGGGGGGTAACACCGGGGAGCTGTTTTTT.

Worth noting for this clone: A junction end diverges from the germline sequence, so it may reflect a read error. The chain joins TRBV5-4 to TRBJ1-3; the D is unclear. The CDR3 is 15 amino acids. CDR1 SGHNT and CDR2 YYREEE come from the germline V gene (reference sequence). Here the CDR3 DNA reads TGCGCCAGCAGCCAAGATCGGAGCTCTGGAAACACCATATATTTT. This gives the protein CASSQDRSSGNTIYF.

The gene calls are TRBV28 and TRBJ2-7, with 11 bases fitting TRBD2. Germline CDR1 MDHEN, CDR2 SYDVKM. V lost 5 bases and J lost 3; bases outside the gene matches: 3. The CDR3 is made up of 14 amino acids. In nucleotides, the CDR3 is TGTGCCAGCAGTCGGACTAGCGGGTTCTACGAGCAGTACTTC. Its translation: CASSRTSGFYEQYF. The complete variable domain, with remaining parts taken from reference TRBV28 and TRBJ2-7, reads DVKVTQSSRYLVKRTGEKVFLECVQDMDHENMFWYRQDPGLGLRLIYFSYDVKMKEKGDIPEGYSVSREKKERFSLILESASTNQTSMYLCASSRTSGFYEQYFGPGTRLTVT.

This clone was seen a handful of times. The chain is built from TRBV2 and TRBJ2-6, with 9 bases aligning to TRBD1. The CDR3 consists of 18 residues. Trimming cost V 5 bases and J 0 bases; bases outside gene matches: 8. Germline CDR1 SNHLY, CDR2 FYNNEI. CDR3 nucleotides: TGTGCCAGCAGTTACCGGGACAGGGACTACTCTGGGGCCAACGTCCTGACTTTC. Translating it yields CASSYRDRDYSGANVLTF.

The chain combines TRBV9 with TRBJ1-6; 8 nucleotides align to TRBD1. Trimming removed 0 bases from V and 5 bases from J; junction bases left unmatched: 1. The CDR3 is 15 amino acids. Germline CDR1 reads SGDLS; CDR2 reads YYNGEE. The CDR3 DNA reads as TGTGCCAGCAGCGTAGGACAGGGGAATAATTCACCCCTCCACTTT. Its translation is CASSVGQGNNSPLHF.

The chain links TRBV4-1 to TRBJ2-5, with 7 bases aligning to TRBD2. V trimming: 3 bases; J trimming: 3 bases; junction bases outside the gene matches: 7. This CDR3 region has 15 residues. CDR1 and CDR2 from the germline V gene are MGHRA and YSYEKL. The CDR3 here is CASSHPWGGEETQYF. CDR3 sequence (DNA): TGCGCCAGCAGCCACCCATGGGGAGGGGAAGAGACCCAGTACTTC.

The chain combines TRBV18 with TRBJ1-6, with unresolved D. Germline CDR1 and CDR2: KGHSH and LQKENI. Trimming cost V 2 bases and J 8 bases, with 7 bases left between them. The CDR3 sequence is 13 residues long. CDR3 amino acids: CASSPAGDSPLHF. CDR3 DNA: TGTGCCAGCTCACCAGCAGGTGATTCACCCCTCCACTTT. The full variable domain, rest sourced from reference TRBV18 and TRBJ1-6, is NAGVMQNPRHLVRRRGQEARLRCSPMKGHSHVYWYRQLPEEGLKFMVYLQKENIIDESGMPKERFSAEFPKEGPSILRIQQVVRGDSAAYFCASSPAGDSPLHFGNGTRLTVT.

The rearrangement uses TRBV6-5 and TRBJ1-1; TRBD1 is a possible D gene (5 bases). The V end lost 7 bases, the J end lost 2 bases, and 11 bases lay between the germline ends. CDR3 length: 13 residues. Germline V CDR1 and CDR2: MNHEY, SVGAGI. For the CDR3, the DNA is TGTGCCAGCAACCTCAGGGTTAACACTGAAGCTTTCTTT. It encodes CASNLRVNTEAFF.

This sequence joins TRBV6-1 and TRBJ1-1, with TRBD1 identical over 7 bases. This CDR3 contains 14 residues. The J segment lost 4 bases and the V segment lost 5 bases, leaving 7 bases of the junction unmatched. Germline V gene sequence: CDR1 MNHNS, CDR2 SASEGT. The CDR3 protein is CASSHRDSSTEAFF. In nucleotides, the CDR3 is TGTGCCAGCAGTCACCGGGACAGTAGCACTGAAGCTTTCTTT.

This clone was seen once. This chain uses TRBV19 with TRBJ1-5; 9 bases are shared with TRBD1. The trim removed 9 bases at V and 2 bases at J, leaving 8 bases unmatched. The germline gives CDR1 LNHDA, CDR2 SQIVND (reference sequence). This CDR3 region has 15 residues. The CDR3 here is CASQDRGGGNQPQHF. CDR3 sequence (DNA): TGTGCCAGCCAGGACAGGGGCGGCGGCAATCAGCCCCAGCATTTT.